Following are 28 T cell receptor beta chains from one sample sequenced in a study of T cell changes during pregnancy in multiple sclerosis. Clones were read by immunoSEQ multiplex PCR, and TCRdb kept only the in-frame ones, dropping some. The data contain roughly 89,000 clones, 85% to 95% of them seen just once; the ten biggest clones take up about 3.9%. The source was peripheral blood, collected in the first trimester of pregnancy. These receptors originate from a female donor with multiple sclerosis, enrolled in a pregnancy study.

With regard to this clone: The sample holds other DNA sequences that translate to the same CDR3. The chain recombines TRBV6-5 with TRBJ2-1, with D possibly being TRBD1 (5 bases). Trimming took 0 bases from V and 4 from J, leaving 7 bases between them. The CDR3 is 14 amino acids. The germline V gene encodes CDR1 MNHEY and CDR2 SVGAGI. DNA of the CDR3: TGTGCCAGCAGTTACTCCAGGGTTTACAATGAGCAGTTCTTC. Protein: CASSYSRVYNEQFF.

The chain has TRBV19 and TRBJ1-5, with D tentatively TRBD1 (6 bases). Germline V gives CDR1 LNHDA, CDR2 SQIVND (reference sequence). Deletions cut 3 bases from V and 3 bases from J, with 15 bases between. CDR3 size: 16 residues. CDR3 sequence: CASSIQTGTYNQPQHF. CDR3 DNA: TGTGCCAGTAGTATCCAAACAGGGACCTACAATCAGCCCCAGCATTTT. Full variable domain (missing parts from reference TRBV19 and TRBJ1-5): DGGITQSPKYLFRKEGQNVTLSCEQNLNHDAMYWYRQDPGQGLRLIYYSQIVNDFQKGDIAEGYSVSREKKESFPLTVTSAQKNPTAFYLCASSIQTGTYNQPQHFGDGTRLSIL.

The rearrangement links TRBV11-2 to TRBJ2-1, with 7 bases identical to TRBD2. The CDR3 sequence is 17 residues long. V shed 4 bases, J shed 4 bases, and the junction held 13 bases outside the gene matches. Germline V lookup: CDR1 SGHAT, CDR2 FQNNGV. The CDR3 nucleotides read TGTGCCAGCAGCTCTCCAAGGCCGGGGGGACTTTACAATGAGCAGTTCTTC. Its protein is CASSSPRPGGLYNEQFF. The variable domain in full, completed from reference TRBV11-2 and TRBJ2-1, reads EAGVAQSPRYKIIEKRQSVAFWCNPISGHATLYWYQQILGQGPKLLIQFQNNGVVDDSQLPKDRFSAERLKGVDSTLKIQPAKLEDSAVYLCASSSPRPGGLYNEQFFGPGTRLTVL.

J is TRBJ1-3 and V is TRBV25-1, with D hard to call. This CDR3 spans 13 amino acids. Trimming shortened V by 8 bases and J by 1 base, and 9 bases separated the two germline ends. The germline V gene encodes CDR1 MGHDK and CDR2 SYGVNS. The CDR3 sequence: CASALPSGNTIYF. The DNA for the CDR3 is TGTGCCAGCGCCCTACCGTCTGGAAACACCATATATTTT.

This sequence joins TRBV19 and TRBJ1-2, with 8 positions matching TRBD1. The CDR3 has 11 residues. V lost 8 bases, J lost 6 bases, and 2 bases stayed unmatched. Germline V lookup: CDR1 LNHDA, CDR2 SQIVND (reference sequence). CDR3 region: CASQTGDGYTF. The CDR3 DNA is TGTGCCAGTCAGACAGGGGATGGCTACACCTTC.

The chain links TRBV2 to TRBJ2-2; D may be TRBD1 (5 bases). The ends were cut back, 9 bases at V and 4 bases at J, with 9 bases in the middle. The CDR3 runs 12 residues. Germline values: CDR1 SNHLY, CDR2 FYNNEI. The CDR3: CARRGSTGELFF. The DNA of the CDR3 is TGTGCCAGAAGGGGTAGCACCGGGGAGCTGTTTTTT.

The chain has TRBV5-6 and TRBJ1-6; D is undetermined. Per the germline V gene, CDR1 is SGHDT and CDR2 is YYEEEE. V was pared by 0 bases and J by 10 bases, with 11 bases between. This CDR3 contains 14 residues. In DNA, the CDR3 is TGTGCCAGCAGCTTGGACACCGGGGTCTCACCCCTCCACTTT. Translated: CASSLDTGVSPLHF.

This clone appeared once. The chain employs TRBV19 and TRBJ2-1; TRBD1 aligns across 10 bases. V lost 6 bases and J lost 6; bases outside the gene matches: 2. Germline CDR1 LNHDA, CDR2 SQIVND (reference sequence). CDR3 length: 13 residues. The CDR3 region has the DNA TGTGCCAGTAGCGGGGACAGGGGCAATGAGCAGTTCTTC. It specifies CASSGDRGNEQFF.

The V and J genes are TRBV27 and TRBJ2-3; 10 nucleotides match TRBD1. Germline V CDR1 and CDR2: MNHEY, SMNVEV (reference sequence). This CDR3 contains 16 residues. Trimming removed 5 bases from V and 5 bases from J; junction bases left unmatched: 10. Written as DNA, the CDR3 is TGTGCCAGCAGTCGAACCCGGGACAGGGGAGGAGATACGCAGTATTTT. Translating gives CASSRTRDRGGDTQYF.

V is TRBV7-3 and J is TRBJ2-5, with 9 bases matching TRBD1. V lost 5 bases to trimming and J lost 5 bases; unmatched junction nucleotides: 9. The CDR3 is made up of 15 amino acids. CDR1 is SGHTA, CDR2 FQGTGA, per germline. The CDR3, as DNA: TGTGCCAGCAGCCTGGGGACAGGGCTTCGGGAGACCCAGTACTTC. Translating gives CASSLGTGLRETQYF.

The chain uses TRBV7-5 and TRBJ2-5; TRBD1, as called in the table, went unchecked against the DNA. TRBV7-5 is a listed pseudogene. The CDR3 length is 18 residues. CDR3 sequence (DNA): TGTGCCAGAAGCTTACTCAGAAAGGGACAGGGGTTCGGAGAGACCCAGTACTTC. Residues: CARSLLRKGQGFGETQYF.

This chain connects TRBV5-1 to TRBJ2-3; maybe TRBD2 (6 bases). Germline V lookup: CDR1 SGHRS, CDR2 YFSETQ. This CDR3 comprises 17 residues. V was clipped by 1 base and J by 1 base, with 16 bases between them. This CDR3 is CASSLSGRDSGTDTQYF. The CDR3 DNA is TGCGCCAGCAGCTTGTCTGGCAGGGACTCGGGCACAGATACGCAGTATTTT.

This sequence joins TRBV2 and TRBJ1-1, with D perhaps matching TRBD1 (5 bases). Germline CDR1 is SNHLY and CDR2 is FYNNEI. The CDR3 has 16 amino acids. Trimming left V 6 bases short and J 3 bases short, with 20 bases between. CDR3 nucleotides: TGTGCCAGCAGCCCAGAGGACCTTTGGGGGGACACTGAAGCTTTCTTT. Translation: CASSPEDLWGDTEAFF. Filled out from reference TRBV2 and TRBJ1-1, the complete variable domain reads EPEVTQTPSHQVTQMGQEVILRCVPISNHLYFYWYRQILGQKVEFLVSFYNNEISEKSEIFDDQFSVERPDGSNFTLKIRSTKLEDSAMYFCASSPEDLWGDTEAFFGQGTRLTVV.

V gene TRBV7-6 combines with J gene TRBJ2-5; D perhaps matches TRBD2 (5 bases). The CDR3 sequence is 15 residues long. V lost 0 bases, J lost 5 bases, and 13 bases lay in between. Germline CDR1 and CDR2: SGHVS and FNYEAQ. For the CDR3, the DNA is TGTGCCAGCAGCTTAGCTGTAGGCGGGCCGGAGACCCAGTACTTC. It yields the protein CASSLAVGGPETQYF.

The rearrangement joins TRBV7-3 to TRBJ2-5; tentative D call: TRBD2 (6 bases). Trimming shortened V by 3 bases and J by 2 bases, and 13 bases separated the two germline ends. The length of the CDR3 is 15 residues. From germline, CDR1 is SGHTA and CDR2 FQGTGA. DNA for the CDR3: TGTGCCAGCAGCTTGTCCGGGGGTGGTCAAGAGACCCAGTACTTC. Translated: CASSLSGGGQETQYF.

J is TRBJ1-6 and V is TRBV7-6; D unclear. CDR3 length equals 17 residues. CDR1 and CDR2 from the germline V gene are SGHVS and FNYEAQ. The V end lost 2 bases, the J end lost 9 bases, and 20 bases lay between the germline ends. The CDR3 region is CASSLREIQGRTSPLHF. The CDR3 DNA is TGTGCCAGCAGCTTAAGGGAGATCCAAGGGAGAACTTCACCCCTCCACTTT.

CDR3 coding DNA: TGTGCCATCAGTGGTCAAAACTATGGCTACACCTTC. It yields the protein CAISGQNYGYTF. The V call is TRBV10-3, the J call TRBJ1-2; D is unclear. Trimming stripped 4 bases from V and 2 bases from J, with 5 bases between. CDR1 and CDR2 from the germline V gene are ENHRY and SYGVKD. The CDR3 length is 12 residues.

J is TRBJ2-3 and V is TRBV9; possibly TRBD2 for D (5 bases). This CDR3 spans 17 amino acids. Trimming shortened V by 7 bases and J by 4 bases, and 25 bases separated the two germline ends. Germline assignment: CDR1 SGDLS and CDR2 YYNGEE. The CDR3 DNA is TGTGCCAGCGAAGCTAGAGGGCGATCCACAGCATCAGATACGCAGTATTTT. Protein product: CASEARGRSTASDTQYF.

The CDR3 DNA is TGTGCCATCACCTCGGGCAGGGAGGCCTATGGCTACACCTTC. Protein product: CAITSGREAYGYTF. The chain combines TRBV10-3 with TRBJ1-2; possible D gene TRBD1, 5 bases. Trimming removed 7 bases at V and 4 bases at J, with 16 bases between. The CDR3 contains 14 residues. Germline CDR1 reads ENHRY; CDR2 reads SYGVKD.

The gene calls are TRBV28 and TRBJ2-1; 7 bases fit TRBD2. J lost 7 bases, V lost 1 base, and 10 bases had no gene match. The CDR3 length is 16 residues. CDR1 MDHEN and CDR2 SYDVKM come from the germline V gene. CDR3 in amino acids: CASSLLGERGGNEQFF. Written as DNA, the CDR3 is TGTGCCAGCAGTTTATTAGGAGAGCGGGGCGGGAATGAGCAGTTCTTC.

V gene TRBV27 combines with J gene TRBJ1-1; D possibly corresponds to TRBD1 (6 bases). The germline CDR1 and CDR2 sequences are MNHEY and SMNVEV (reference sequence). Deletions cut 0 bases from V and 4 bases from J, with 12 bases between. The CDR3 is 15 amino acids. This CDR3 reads CASSLSGGSSTEAFF. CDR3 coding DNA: TGTGCCAGCAGTTTATCAGGGGGATCTTCCACTGAAGCTTTCTTT.

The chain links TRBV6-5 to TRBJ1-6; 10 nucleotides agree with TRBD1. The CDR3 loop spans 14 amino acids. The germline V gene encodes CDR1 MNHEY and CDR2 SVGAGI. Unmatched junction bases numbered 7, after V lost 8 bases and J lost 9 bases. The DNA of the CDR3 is TGTGCCAGCTCGCCGGGACAGGGGTTTTCACCCCTCCACTTT. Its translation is CASSPGQGFSPLHF.

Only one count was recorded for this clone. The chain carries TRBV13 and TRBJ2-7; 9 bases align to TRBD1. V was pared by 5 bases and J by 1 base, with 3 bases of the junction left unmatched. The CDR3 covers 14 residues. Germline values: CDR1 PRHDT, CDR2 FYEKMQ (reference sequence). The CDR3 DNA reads TGTGCCAGCAGCCCGGGGACAGGGTCCTACGAGCAGTACTTC. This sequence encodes CASSPGTGSYEQYF.

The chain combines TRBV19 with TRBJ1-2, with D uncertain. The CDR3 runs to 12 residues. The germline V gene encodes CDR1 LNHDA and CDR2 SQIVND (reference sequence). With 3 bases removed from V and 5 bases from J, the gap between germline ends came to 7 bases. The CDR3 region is CASSISGYGYTF. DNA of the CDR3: TGTGCCAGTAGTATTTCAGGATATGGCTACACCTTC.

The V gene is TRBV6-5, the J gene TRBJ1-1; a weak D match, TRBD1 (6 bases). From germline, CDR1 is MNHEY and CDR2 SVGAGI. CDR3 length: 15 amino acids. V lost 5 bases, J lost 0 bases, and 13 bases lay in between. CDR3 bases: TGTGCCAGCAGTAAGGACAGTGCATTGAACACTGAAGCTTTCTTT. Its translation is CASSKDSALNTEAFF.

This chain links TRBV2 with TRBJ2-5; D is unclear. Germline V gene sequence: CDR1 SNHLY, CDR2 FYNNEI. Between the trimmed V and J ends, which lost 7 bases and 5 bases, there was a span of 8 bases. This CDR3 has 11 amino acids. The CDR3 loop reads CASNLWETQYF. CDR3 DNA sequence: TGTGCCAGCAATCTATGGGAGACCCAGTACTTC.

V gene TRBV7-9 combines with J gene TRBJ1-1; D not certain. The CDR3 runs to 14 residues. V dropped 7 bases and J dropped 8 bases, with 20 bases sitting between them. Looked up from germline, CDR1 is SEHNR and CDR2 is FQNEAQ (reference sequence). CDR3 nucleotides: TGTGCCAGCACCTCCCTCCGGGAAACTCCCGAAGCTTTCTTT. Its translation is CASTSLRETPEAFF.

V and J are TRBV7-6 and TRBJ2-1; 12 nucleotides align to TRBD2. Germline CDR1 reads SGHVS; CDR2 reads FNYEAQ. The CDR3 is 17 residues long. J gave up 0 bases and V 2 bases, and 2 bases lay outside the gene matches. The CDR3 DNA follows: TGTGCCAGCAGCTTAATACTAGCGGGGGGCTCCTACAATGAGCAGTTCTTC. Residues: CASSLILAGGSYNEQFF.